This T cell receptor beta chain was profiled in a study of Ad26.COV2.S vaccination and SARS-CoV-2 variants. This CDR3 region has 14 residues. Germline V gene data show CDR1 as SGHVS and CDR2 as FNYEAQ. The ends were cut back, 5 bases at V and 4 bases at J, with 14 bases in the middle. Some clones are missing from TCRdb's copy, which holds only in-frame ones; the method was immunoSEQ multiplex PCR. The sample has about half a million clones; roughly nine tenths are singletons. The treatment was: 15 to 20 received Ad26.COV2.S at low or high dose, single or two shots; roughly five received placebo; per-sample allocation not given. Day 63 after the first injection of vaccine or placebo was the sampling time. Whoever gave the sample was an adult aged 18-55 years in Boston.

The sample was peripheral blood, taken in a trial of Ad26.COV2.S vaccine versus placebo. The sequence derives from a person between 18 and 65 years old who received the Ad26.COV2.S COVID-19 vaccine or a placebo. The gene calls are TRBV7-6 and TRBJ1-2; D is uncertain. CDR3 sequence: CASSERPLSYGYTF. The CDR3 nucleotides read TGTGCCAGCAGCGAAAGACCATTGAGCTATGGCTACACCTTC.